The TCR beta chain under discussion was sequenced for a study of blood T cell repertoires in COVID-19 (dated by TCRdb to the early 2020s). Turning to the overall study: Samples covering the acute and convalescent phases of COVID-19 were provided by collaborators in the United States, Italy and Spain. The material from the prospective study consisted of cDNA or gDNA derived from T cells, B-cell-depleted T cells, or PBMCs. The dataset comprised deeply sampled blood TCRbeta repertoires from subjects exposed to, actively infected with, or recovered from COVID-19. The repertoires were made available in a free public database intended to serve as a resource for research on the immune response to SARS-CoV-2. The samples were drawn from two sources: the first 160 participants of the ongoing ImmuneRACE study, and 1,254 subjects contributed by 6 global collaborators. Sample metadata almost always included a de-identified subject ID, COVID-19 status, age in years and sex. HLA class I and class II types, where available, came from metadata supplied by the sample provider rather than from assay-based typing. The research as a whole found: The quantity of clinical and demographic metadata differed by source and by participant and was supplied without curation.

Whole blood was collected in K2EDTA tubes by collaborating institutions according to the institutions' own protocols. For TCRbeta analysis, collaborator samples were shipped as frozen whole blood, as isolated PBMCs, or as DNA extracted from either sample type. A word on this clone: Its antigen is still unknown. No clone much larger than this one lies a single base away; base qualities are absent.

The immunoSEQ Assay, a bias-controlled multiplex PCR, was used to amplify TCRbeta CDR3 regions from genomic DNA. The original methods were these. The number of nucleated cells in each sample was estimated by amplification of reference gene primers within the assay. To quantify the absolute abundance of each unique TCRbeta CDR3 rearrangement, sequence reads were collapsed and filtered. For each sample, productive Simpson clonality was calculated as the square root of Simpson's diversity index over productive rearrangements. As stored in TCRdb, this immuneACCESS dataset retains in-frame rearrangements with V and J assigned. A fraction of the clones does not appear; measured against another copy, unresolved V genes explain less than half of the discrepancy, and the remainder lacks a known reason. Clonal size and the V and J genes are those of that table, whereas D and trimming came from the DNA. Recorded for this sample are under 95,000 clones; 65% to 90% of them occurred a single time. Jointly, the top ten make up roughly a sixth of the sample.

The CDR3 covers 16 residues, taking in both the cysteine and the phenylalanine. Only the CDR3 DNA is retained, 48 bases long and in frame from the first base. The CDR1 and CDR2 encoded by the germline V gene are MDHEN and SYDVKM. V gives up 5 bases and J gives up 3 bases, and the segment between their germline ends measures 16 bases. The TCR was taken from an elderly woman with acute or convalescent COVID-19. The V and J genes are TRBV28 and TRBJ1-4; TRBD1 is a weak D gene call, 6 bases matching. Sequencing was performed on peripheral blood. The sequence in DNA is TGTGCCAGCAGTCCGGTGGGGGGGGCGGCTAATGAAAAACTGTTTTTT. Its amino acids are CASSPVGGAANEKLFF.